This T cell receptor (beta chain) emerged from a study of shared clonotypes between healthy human individuals. At the level of the study: Each donor's CD8 memory used one plate, CD8 naive two, each CD4 subset three.

Study observations and caveats: It was expected that sequencing depth would affect clonotype sharing among donors. Rarefaction gave evidence that sorted-subset sequencing remained incomplete despite large depth.

Several immunoSEQ 96-well plates shared each subset's DNA, each plate a replicate. The protocol was immunoSEQ multiplex PCR, while the TCRdb copy is restricted to in-frame clones and leaves out a portion. The sample records 2,500,000 or so clones, approximately 94% being singletons. Concerning this clone itself: Its antigen is still unknown.

The CDR3 totals 13 residues. Germline lookup yields CDR1 MDHEN and CDR2 SYDVKM. Trimming shortened V by 2 bases and J by 8 bases, and 12 bases separated the two germline ends. This TCR was sampled from a man between 18 and 29 years old in good health. Some clones in this sample may be carry-over from other donors' samples. The source material was naive CD4+ T cells from PBMCs. Subset described: CD45RA+ positively selected. The chain carries TRBV28 and TRBJ1-2, with TRBD1 as a possible D gene (5 bases). The CDR3 protein is CASSLRGALGYTF. The CDR3 coding sequence is TGTGCCAGCAGTTTAAGGGGCGCATTGGGCTACACCTTC.